The entry below gives a single T cell receptor (beta chain) sequence along with its context. The antigen is undetermined. This sample is drawn from a study of T cell responses to AZD1222 COVID-19 vaccine. Whole-study context: Doses given second, at about 4 or about 12 weeks, were pooled. Study results and limitations: The donor cohort was predominantly white British with a female majority, and clonal diversity may have been underestimated. Spike-specific TCR breadth and depth were elevated following two AZD1222 doses. The study identified only 6 or 7 AZD1222 recipients as seropositive at baseline.

The table came from immunoSEQ multiplex PCR; TCRdb's copy has only in-frame clones and leaves some out. In the table there are around 78,000 clones, roughly 82% of which are singletons. Germline V gene lookup returns CDR1 SGHTA and CDR2 FQGNSA. CDR3 length: 15 amino acids. The J segment lost 7 bases and the V segment lost 4 bases, leaving 6 bases of the junction unmatched. This sample comprised peripheral blood, obtained on day 0 of AZD1222 vaccination. The receptor comes from an adult in good health. V is TRBV7-2 and J is TRBJ1-6; 8 bases line up with TRBD1. The CDR3 loop reads CASSSQTGGNSPLHF. The CDR3 bases are TGTGCCAGCAGCTCTCAAACAGGGGGGAATTCACCCCTCCACTTT.